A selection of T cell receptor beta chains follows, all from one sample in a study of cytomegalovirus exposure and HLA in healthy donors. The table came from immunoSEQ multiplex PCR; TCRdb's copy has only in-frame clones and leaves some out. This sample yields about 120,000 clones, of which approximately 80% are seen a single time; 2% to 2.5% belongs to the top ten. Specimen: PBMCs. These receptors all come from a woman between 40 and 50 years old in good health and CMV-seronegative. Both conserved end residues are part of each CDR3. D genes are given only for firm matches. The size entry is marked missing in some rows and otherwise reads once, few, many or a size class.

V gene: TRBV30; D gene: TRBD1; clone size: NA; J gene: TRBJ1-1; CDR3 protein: CAWRDRGETEAFF; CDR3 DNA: TGTGCCTGGAGAGACAGGGGGGAAACTGAAGCTTTCTTT
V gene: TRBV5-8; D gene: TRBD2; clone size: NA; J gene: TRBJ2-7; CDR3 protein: CASLRKAGDYEQYF; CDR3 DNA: TGTGCCAGCCTTCGAAAAGCGGGAGACTACGAGCAGTACTTC
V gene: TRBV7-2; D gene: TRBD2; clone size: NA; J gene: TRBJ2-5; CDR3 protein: CASSLSPRTLRGDQETQYF; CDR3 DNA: TGTGCCAGCAGCTTATCTCCCCGGACCCTCCGGGGGGATCAAGAGACCCAGTACTTC
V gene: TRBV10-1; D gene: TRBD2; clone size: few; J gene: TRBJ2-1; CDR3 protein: CASSEGTSGGEQFF; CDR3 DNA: TGCGCCAGCAGCGAGGGGACTAGCGGGGGGGAGCAGTTCTTC
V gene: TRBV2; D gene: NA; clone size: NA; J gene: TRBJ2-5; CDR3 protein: CASSTFAQYF; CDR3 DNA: TGTGCCAGCAGTACCTTCGCGCAGTACTTC
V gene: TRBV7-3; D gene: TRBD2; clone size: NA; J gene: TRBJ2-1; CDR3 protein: CASSFVAGGYNEQFF; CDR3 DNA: TGTGCCAGCAGCTTTGTAGCGGGGGGGTACAATGAGCAGTTCTTC
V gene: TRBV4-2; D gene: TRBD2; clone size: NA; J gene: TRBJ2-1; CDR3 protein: CASSQGGMGLAGSNEQFF; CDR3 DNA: TGTGCCAGCAGCCAAGGGGGGATGGGACTAGCGGGTTCGAATGAGCAGTTCTTC
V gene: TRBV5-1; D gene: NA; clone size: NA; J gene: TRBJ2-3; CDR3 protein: CASSPTSGYVADTQYF; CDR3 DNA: TGCGCCAGCAGCCCGACTTCAGGGTATGTAGCAGATACGCAGTATTTT
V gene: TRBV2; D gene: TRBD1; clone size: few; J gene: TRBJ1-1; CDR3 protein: CASRGQGYTEAFF; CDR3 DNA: TGTGCCAGCAGAGGACAGGGTTACACTGAAGCTTTCTTT
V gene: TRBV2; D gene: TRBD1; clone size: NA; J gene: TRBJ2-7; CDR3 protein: CASSETGTEVKQYF; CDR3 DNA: TGTGCCAGCAGTGAGACCGGGACAGAGGTAAAGCAGTACTTC
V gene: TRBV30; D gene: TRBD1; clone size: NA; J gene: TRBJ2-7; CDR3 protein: CAWSTGQGGEQYF; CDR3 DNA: TGTGCCTGGAGTACGGGACAGGGAGGAGAGCAGTACTTC
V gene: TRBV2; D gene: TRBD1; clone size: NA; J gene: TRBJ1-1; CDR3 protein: CASSLGQGASEAFF; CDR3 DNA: TGTGCCAGCAGTCTGGGACAGGGGGCTTCTGAAGCTTTCTTT
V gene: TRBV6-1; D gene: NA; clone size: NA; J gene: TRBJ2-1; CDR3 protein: CASSEANRRPYNEQFF; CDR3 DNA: TGTGCCAGCAGTGAAGCTAACAGGCGTCCCTACAATGAGCAGTTCTTC
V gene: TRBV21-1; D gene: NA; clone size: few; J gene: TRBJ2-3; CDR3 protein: CASSKELRDRVADTQYF; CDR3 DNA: TGTGCCAGCAGCAAAGAACTCCGGGACAGGGTAGCAGATACGCAGTATTTT
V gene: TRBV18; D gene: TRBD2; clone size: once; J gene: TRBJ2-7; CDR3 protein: CASSPKSSGPYEQYF; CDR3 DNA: TGTGCCAGCTCACCAAAGTCTAGCGGACCCTACGAGCAGTACTTC
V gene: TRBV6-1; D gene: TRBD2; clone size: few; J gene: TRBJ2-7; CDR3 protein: CASSRDGLAGYEQYF; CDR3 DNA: TGTGCCAGCAGCAGGGATGGACTAGCGGGATACGAGCAGTACTTC
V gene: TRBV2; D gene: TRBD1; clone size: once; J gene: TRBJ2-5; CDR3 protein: CASGRDRGGETQYF; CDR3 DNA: TGTGCCAGCGGCCGGGACAGGGGAGGGGAGACCCAGTACTTC
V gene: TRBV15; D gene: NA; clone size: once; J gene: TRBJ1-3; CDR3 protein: CATSRGGVAGNTIYF; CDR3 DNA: TGTGCCACCAGCAGAGGGGGGGTAGCTGGAAACACCATATATTTT
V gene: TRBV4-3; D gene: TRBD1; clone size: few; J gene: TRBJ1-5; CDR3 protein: CASSQDSGTGNQPQHF; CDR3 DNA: TGCGCCAGCAGCCAAGACTCCGGGACAGGGAATCAGCCCCAGCATTTT
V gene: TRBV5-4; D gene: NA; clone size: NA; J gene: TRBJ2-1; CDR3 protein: CASSLDPGLNEQFF; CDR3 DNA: TGTGCCAGCAGCTTGGACCCAGGGCTCAATGAGCAGTTCTTC
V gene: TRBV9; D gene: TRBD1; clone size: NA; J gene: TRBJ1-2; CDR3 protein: CASGGSIGGYTF; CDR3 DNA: TGTGCCTCAGGGGGGTCTATAGGGGGCTACACCTTC
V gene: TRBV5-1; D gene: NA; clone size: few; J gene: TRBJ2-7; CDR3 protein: CASSLGAVSSYEQYF; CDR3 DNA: TGCGCCAGCAGCTTGGGAGCGGTTTCCTCCTACGAGCAGTACTTC
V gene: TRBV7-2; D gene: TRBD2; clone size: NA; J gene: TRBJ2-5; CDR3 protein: CASQIDLGLTQETQYF; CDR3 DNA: TGTGCCAGCCAAATAGATTTGGGACTAACACAAGAGACCCAGTACTTC
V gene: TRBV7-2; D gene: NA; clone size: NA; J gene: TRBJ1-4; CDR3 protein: CASSPQGIFNEKLFF; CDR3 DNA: TGTGCCAGCAGCCCCCAGGGGATCTTCAATGAAAAACTGTTTTTT
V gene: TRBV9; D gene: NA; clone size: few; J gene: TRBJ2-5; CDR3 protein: CASSVGPGGTQYF; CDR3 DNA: TGTGCCAGCAGCGTAGGCCCCGGTGGGACCCAGTACTTC
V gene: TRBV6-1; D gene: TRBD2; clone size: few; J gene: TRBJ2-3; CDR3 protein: CASSGGRVADTQYF; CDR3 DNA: TGTGCCAGCAGTGGCGGGAGGGTCGCAGATACGCAGTATTTT
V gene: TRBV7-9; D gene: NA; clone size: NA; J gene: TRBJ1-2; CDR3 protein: CASSPTGTAGYTF; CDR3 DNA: TGTGCCAGCAGCCCAACAGGGACGGCTGGCTACACCTTC
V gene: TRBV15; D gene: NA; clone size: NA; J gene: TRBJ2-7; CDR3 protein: CATSRDEESGEQYF; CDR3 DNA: TGTGCCACCAGCAGAGATGAGGAATCGGGCGAGCAGTACTTC
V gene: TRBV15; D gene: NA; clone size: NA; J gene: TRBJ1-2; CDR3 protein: CATTNRRGGWDYGYTF; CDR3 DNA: TGTGCCACCACCAACCGGAGGGGGGGCTGGGACTATGGCTACACCTTC
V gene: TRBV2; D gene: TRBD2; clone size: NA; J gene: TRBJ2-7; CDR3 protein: CATGNGRGFEQYF; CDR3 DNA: TGTGCGACCGGGAACGGGAGGGGGTTCGAGCAGTACTTC
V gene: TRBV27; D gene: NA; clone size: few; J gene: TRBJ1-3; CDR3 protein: CASQPSSGNTIYF; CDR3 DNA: TGTGCCAGTCAGCCTAGCTCTGGAAACACCATATATTTT
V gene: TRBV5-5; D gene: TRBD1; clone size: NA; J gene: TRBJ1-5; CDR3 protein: CASSSRFQGTGLGISPQHF; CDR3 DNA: TGTGCCAGCAGCTCGCGATTTCAGGGGACAGGGCTGGGAATCAGCCCCCAGCATTTT
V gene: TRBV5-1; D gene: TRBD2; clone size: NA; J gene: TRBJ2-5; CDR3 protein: CASSEGLAGPRTQYF; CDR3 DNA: TGCGCCAGCAGCGAGGGACTAGCGGGGCCTAGGACCCAGTACTTC
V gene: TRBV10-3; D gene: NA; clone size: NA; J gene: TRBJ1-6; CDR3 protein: CAITPDSSYNSPLHF; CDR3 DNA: TGTGCCATCACTCCGGACAGCTCCTATAATTCACCCCTCCACTTT
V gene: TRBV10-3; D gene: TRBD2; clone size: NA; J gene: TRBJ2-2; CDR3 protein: CAISAGLAGVGTGELFF; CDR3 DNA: TGTGCCATCAGTGCAGGACTAGCGGGTGTAGGAACCGGGGAGCTGTTTTTT
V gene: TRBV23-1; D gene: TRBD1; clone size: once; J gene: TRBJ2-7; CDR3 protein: CASSQPTGKGDEQYF; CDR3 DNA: TGCGCCAGCAGTCAACCGACAGGGAAAGGTGACGAGCAGTACTTC
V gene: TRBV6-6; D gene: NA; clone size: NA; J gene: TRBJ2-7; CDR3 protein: CASSTSTAFYEQYF; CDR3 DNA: TGTGCCAGCAGCACATCGACTGCGTTCTACGAGCAGTACTTC
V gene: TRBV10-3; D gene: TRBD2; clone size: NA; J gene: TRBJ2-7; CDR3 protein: CASSREADYEQYF; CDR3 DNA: TGTGCCTCCTCCCGGGAGGCCGACTACGAGCAGTACTTC
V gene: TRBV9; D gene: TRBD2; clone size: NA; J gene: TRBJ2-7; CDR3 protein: CASSGTSGDPTYEQYF; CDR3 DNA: TGTGCCAGCAGCGGGACTAGCGGGGACCCCACCTACGAGCAGTACTTC
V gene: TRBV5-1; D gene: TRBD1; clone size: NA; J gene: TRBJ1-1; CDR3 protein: CASRTGGQLLTEAFF; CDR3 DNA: TGCGCCAGTAGGACAGGGGGCCAATTATTAACTGAAGCTTTCTTT
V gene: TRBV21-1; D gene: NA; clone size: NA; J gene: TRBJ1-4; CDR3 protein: CASFRGSNEKLFF; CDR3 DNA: TGTGCCAGCTTCCGGGGGTCAAATGAAAAACTGTTTTTT
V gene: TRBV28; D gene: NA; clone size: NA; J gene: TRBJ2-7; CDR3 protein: CASSLRGYEQYF; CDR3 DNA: TGTGCCAGCAGTTTACGGGGTTACGAGCAGTACTTC
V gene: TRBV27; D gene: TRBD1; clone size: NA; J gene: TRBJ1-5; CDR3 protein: CASSSKGARQPQHF; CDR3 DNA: TGTGCCAGCAGTTCAAAGGGGGCCCGGCAGCCCCAGCATTTT
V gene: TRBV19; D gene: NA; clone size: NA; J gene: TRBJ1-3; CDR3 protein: CASSMLRSSGNTIYF; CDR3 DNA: TGTGCCAGTAGTATGTTAAGGAGCTCTGGAAACACCATATATTTT
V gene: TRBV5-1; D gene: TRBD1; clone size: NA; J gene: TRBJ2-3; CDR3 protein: CASSFSGTGADTQYF; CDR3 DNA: TGCGCCAGCAGCTTCTCCGGGACAGGGGCAGATACGCAGTATTTT
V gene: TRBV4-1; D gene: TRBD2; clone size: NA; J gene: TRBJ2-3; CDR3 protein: CASSQYPSGIGTDTQYF; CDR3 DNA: TGCGCCAGCAGCCAATACCCTAGCGGGATAGGCACAGATACGCAGTATTTT
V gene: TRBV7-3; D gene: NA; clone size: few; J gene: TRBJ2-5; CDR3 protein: CASSSSTSQETQYF; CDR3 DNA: TGTGCCAGCAGCTCTAGCACTTCCCAAGAGACCCAGTACTTC
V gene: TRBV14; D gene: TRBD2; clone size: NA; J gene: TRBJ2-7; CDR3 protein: CASSQSLAGTEQYF; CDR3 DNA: TGTGCCAGCAGCCAATCGCTAGCGGGAACCGAGCAGTACTTC
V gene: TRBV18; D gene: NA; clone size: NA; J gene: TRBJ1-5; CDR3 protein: CASSAGAGPQHF; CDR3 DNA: TGTGCCAGCTCAGCGGGAGCAGGGCCCCAGCATTTT
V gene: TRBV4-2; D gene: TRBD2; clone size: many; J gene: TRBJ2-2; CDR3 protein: CASSPYSGRAGTGELFF; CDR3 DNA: TGTGCCAGCAGCCCCTATAGCGGGAGGGCCGGGACCGGGGAGCTGTTTTTT
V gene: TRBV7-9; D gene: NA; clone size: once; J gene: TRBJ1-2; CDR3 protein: CASSSWGQERDGYTF; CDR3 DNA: TGTGCCAGCAGCTCCTGGGGGCAGGAGAGGGATGGCTACACCTTC